What follows describes a single T cell receptor (beta chain). This sample was included in a study of OX40 agonist ivuxolimab in advanced cancers. Study as a whole: Patients got intravenous ivuxolimab at 0.01 to 10 mg/kg every 2 weeks.

The table came from immunoSEQ multiplex PCR; TCRdb's copy has only in-frame clones and leaves some out. The sample lists more than 85,000 clones, roughly 90% occurring once. V was pared by 6 bases and J by 12 bases, with 21 bases between. The CDR3 spans 14 residues. CDR1 is SNHLY and CDR2 is FYNNEI in the germline V gene. The sample in question was CD4+ or CD8+ T cells sorted from blood, obtained in a trial of the OX40 agonist ivuxolimab. The chain couples TRBV2 to TRBJ2-1; a possible D gene is TRBD2 (6 bases). The clonotype originates from an adult with an advanced solid tumor such as melanoma, head and neck, liver or kidney cancer. The CDR3: CASREKRGGVRQFF. In DNA, the CDR3 is TGTGCCAGCAGGGAAAAACGGGGAGGAGTGAGGCAGTTCTTC. Full variable domain (rest looked up from reference TRBV2 and TRBJ2-1): EPEVTQTPSHQVTQMGQEVILRCVPISNHLYFYWYRQILGQKVEFLVSFYNNEISEKSEIFDDQFSVERPDGSNFTLKIRSTKLEDSAMYFCASREKRGGVRQFFGPGTRLTVL.